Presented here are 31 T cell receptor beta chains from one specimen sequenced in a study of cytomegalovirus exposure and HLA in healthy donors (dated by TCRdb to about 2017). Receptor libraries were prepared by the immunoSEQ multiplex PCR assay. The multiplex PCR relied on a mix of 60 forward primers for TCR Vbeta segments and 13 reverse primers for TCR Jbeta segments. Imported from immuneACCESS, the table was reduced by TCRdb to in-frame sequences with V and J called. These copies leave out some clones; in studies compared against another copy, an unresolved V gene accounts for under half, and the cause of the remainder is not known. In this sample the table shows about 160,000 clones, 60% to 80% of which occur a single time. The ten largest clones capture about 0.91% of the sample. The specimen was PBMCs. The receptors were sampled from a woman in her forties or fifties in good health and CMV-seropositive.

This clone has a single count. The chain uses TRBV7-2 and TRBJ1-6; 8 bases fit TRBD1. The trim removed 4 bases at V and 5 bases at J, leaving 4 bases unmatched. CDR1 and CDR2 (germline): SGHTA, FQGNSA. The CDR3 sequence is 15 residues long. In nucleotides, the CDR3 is TGTGCCAGCAGCTATTTGGGACAGGATAATTCACCCCTCCACTTT. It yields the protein CASSYLGQDNSPLHF. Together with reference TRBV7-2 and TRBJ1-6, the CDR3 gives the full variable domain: GAGVSQSPSNKVTEKGKDVELRCDPISGHTALYWYRQSLGQGLEFLIYFQGNSAPDKSGLPSDRFSAERTGGSVSTLTIQRTQQEDSAVYLCASSYLGQDNSPLHFGNGTRLTVT.

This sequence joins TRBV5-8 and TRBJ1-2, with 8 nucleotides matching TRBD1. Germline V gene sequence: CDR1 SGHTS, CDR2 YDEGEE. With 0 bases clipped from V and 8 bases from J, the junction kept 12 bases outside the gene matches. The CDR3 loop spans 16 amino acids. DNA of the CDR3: TGTGCCAGCAGCTTGGGGCACGGGGGCAGGGGGCGAGGCTACACCTTC. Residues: CASSLGHGGRGRGYTF.

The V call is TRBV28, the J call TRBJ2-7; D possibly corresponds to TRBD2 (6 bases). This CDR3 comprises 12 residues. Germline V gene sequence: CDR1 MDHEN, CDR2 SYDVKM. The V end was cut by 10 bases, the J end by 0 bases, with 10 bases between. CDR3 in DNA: TGTGCCATTTTAGCGGACTCCTACGAGCAGTACTTC. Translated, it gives CAILADSYEQYF.

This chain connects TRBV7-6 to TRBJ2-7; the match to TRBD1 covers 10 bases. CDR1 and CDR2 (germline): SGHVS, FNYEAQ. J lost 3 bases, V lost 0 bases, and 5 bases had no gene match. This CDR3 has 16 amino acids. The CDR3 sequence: CASSLALTGGNYEQYF. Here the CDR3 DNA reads TGTGCCAGCAGCTTAGCCCTGACAGGGGGCAACTACGAGCAGTACTTC.

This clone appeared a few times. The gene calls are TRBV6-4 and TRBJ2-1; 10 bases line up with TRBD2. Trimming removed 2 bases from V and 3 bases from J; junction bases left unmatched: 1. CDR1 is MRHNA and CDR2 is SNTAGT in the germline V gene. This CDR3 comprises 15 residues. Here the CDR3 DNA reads TGTGCCAGCAGTGACACTAGCGGGAACTACAATGAGCAGTTCTTC. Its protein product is CASSDTSGNYNEQFF.

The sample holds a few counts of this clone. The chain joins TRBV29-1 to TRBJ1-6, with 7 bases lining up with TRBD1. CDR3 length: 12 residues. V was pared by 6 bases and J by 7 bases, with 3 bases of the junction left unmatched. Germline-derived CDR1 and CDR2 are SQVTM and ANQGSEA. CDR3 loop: CSVQQGNSPLHF. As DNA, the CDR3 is TGCAGCGTCCAACAGGGGAATTCACCCCTCCACTTT.

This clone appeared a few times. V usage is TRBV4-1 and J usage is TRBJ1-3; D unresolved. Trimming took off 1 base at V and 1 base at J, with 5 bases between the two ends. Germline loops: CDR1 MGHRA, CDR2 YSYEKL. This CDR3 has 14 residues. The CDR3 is CASSQAGSGNTIYF. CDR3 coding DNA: TGCGCCAGCAGCCAAGCGGGATCTGGAAACACCATATATTTT.

The CDR3: CASSPGLAGDEQYF. The DNA of the CDR3 is TGTGCCAGCAGCCCCGGACTAGCGGGAGACGAGCAGTACTTC. The J gene is TRBJ2-7, the V gene TRBV5-4, with 13 positions matching TRBD2. The V segment lost 4 bases and the J segment 5 bases; nucleotides outside the gene matches: 3. CDR1 is SGHNT, CDR2 YYREEE, per germline (reference sequence). The CDR3 contains 14 residues.

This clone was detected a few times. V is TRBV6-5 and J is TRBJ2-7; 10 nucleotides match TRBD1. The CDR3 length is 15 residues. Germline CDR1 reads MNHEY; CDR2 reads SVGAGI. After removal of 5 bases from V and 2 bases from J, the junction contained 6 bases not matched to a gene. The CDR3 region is CASSRDRGPTYEQYF. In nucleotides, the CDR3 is TGTGCCAGCAGTCGAGACAGGGGGCCCACCTACGAGCAGTACTTC.

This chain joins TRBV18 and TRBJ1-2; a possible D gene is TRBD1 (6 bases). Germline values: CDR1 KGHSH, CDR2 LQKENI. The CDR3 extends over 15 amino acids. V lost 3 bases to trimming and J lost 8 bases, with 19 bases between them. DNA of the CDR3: TGTGCCAGCTCACCTCAAAGGGGGGGGGCCTTCGGCTACACCTTC. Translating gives CASSPQRGGAFGYTF.

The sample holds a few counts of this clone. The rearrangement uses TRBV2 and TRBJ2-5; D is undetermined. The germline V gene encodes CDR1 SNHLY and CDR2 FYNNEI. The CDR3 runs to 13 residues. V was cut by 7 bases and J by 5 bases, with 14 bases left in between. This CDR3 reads CASTYTVGETQYF. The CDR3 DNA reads TGTGCCAGCACGTACACGGTCGGGGAGACCCAGTACTTC.

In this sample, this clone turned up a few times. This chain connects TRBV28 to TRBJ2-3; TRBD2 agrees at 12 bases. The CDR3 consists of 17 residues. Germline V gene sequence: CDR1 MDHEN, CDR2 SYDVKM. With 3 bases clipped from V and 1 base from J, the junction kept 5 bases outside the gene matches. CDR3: CASSLPTSGSRTDTQYF. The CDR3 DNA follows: TGTGCCAGCAGTTTGCCGACTAGCGGGAGCCGCACAGATACGCAGTATTTT.

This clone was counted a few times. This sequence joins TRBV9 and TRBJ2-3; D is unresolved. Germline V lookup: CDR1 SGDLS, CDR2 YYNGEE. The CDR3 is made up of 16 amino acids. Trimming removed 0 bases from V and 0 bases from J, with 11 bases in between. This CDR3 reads CASSVESAASTDTQYF. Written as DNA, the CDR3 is TGTGCCAGCAGCGTAGAGAGTGCAGCGAGCACAGATACGCAGTATTTT.

The CDR3 DNA is TGTGCCAGCAGTTACTCCCGGACAGGGGGGACTGAAGCTTTCTTT. This encodes CASSYSRTGGTEAFF. The rearrangement uses TRBV6-5 and TRBJ1-1, with 10 bases matching TRBD1. The CDR3 totals 15 residues. Looked up from germline, CDR1 is MNHEY and CDR2 is SVGAGI. The trim removed 0 bases at V and 5 bases at J, leaving 3 bases unmatched.

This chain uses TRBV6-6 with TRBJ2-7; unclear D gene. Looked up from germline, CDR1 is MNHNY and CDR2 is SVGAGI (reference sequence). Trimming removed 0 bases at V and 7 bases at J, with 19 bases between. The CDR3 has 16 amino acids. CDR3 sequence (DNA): TGTGCCAGCAGTTACTCGATCTTAACACCAGGTCGGGAGCAGTACTTC. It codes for CASSYSILTPGREQYF.

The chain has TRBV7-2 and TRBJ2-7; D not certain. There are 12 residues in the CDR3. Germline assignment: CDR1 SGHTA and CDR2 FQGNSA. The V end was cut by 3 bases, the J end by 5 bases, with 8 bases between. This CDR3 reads CASSFQYNEQYF. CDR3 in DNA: TGTGCCAGCAGCTTTCAGTATAACGAGCAGTACTTC. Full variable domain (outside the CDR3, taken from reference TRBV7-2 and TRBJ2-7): GAGVSQSPSNKVTEKGKDVELRCDPISGHTALYWYRQSLGQGLEFLIYFQGNSAPDKSGLPSDRFSAERTGGSVSTLTIQRTQQEDSAVYLCASSFQYNEQYFGPGTRLTVT.

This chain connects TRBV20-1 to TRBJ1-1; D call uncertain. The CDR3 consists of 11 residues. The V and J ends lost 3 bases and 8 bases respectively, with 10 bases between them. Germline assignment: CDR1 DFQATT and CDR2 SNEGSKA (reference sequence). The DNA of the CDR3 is TGCAGTGCTAGGAGGGCCCCGGAAGCTTTCTTT. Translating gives CSARRAPEAFF.

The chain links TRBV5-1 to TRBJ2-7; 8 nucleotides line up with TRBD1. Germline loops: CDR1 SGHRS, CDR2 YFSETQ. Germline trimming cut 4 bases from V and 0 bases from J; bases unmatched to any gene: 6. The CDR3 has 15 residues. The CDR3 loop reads CASSPRQGSSYEQYF. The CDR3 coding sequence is TGCGCCAGCAGCCCAAGACAGGGGAGCTCCTACGAGCAGTACTTC. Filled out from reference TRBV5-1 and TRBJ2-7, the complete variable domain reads KAGVTQTPRYLIKTRGQQVTLSCSPISGHRSVSWYQQTPGQGLQFLFEYFSETQRNKGNFPGRFSGRQFSNSRSEMNVSTLELGDSALYLCASSPRQGSSYEQYFGPGTRLTVT.

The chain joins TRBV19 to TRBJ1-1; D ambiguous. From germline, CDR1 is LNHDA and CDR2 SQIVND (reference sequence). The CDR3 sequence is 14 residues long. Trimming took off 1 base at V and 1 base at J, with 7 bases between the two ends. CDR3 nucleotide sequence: TGTGCCAGTAGTATAGGACAACAGAACACTGAAGCTTTCTTT. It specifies CASSIGQQNTEAFF.

The CDR3 here is CASSRTHEQPQHF. The CDR3 region has the DNA TGTGCCAGCTCACGGACACACGAACAGCCCCAGCATTTT. The V call is TRBV18, the J call TRBJ1-5; tentative D call: TRBD1 (5 bases). In germline, CDR1 is KGHSH, CDR2 LQKENI. The length of the CDR3 is 13 residues. Trimming removed 4 bases at V and 7 bases at J, with 11 bases between.

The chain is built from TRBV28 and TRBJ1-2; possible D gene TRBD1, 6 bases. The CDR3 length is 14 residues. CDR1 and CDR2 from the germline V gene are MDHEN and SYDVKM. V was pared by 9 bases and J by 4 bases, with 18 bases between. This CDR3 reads CASQGGGGGYGYTF. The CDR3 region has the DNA TGTGCCAGTCAAGGGGGGGGAGGTGGCTATGGCTACACCTTC.

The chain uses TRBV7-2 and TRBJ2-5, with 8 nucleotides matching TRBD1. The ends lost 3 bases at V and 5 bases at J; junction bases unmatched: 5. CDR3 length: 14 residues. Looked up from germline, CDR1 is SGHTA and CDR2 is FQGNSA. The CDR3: CASSFGQGGETQYF. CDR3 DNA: TGTGCCAGCAGCTTTGGACAGGGTGGGGAGACCCAGTACTTC.

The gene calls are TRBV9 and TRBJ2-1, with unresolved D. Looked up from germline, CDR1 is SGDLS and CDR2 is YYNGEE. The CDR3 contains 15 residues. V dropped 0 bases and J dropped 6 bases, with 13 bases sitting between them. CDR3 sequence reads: CASSVERQSGNEQFF. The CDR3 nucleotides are TGTGCCAGCAGCGTAGAGCGTCAAAGTGGCAATGAGCAGTTCTTC.

CDR3 DNA: TGTGCCAGCAGTGAAATTGGCGGGGGGGCGGCCGGGGAGCTGTTTTTT. The encoded protein is CASSEIGGGAAGELFF. The gene calls are TRBV25-1 and TRBJ2-2, with 9 bases fitting TRBD2. The J segment lost 6 bases and the V segment lost 2 bases, leaving 7 bases of the junction unmatched. CDR3 size: 16 residues. Germline assignment: CDR1 MGHDK and CDR2 SYGVNS.

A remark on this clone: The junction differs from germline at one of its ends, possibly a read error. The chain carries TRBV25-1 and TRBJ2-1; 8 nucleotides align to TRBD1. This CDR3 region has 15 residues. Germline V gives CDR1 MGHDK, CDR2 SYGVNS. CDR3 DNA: TGTGCCAGCAGCGAATCGACAGGGGACTACAATGAGCAGTTCTTC. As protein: CASSESTGDYNEQFF.

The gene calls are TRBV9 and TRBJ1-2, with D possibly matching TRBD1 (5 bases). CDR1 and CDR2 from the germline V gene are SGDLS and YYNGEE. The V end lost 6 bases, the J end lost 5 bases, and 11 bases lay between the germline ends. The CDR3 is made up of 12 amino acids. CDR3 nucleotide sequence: TGTGCCAGCACCAGGGTCGGTTATGGCTACACCTTC. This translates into CASTRVGYGYTF.

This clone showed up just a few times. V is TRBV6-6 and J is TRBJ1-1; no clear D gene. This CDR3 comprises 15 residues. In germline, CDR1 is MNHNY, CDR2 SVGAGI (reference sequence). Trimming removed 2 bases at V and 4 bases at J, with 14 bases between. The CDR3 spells CASSYGQGIGTEAFF. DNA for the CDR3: TGTGCCAGCAGTTACGGGCAAGGCATCGGCACTGAAGCTTTCTTT.

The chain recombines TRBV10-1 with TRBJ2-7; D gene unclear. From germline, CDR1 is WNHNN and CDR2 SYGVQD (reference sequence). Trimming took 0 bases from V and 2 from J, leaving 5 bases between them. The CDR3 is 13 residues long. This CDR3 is CASSESPTYEQYF. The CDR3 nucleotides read TGCGCCAGCAGTGAGTCTCCTACCTACGAGCAGTACTTC.

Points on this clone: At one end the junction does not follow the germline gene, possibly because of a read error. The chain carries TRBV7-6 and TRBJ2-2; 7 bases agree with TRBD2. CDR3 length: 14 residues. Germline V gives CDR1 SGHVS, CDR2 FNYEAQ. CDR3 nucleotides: TGTGCCAGCAGCTTAGGTTACGGTCGCGGGGGGCTGTTTTTT. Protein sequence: CASSLGYGRGGLFF.

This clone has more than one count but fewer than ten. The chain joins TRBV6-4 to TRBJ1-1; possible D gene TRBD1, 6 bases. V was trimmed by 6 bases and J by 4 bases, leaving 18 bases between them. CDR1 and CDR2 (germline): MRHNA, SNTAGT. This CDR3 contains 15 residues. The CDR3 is CASRPSRGWSTEAFF. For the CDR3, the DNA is TGTGCCAGCAGGCCCTCCAGGGGTTGGAGCACTGAAGCTTTCTTT.

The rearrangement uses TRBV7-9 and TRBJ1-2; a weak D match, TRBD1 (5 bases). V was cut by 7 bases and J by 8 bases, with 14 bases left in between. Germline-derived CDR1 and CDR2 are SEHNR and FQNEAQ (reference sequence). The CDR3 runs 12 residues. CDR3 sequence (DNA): TGTGCCAGCACCCCAAAGGGGTGGGGCTACACCTTC. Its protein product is CASTPKGWGYTF.